This T cell receptor (beta chain) was captured in a study of cytomegalovirus exposure and HLA in healthy donors. Overall study: In a later analysis, it was reported that the 120 or so validation repertoires had been produced on the same platform as the 550 to 700 repertoires belonging to the first cohort.

Sequencing used immunoSEQ multiplex PCR; TCRdb keeps in-frame clones, though not all of them. There are fewer than 150,000 clones in the sample; about 82% occur only once, and nearly 5% lies in the top ten. This clone was found a few times. The germline V gene has CDR1 MNHEY and CDR2 SMNVEV (reference sequence). This CDR3 spans 13 amino acids. Trimming stripped 6 bases from V and 6 bases from J, with 14 bases between. The rearrangement links TRBV27 to TRBJ1-2, with D tentatively TRBD1 (6 bases). Sequenced material: PBMCs. The clonotype was recovered from a man in his late teens or twenties in good health and CMV-seronegative. CDR3 bases: TGTGCCAGCAGCCGTCCGGGGGGCGATGGCTACACCTTC. It translates to CASSRPGGDGYTF.